The rows below give T cell receptor beta chains drawn from one sample of a study of T cell responses to AZD1222 COVID-19 vaccine. Data came from immunoSEQ multiplex PCR; TCRdb stores just in-frame clones and leaves some out. Of around 110,000 clones in the sample, roughly 85% are singletons; the top ten hold 3.5% to 5%. Sample: peripheral blood, taken on day 0 of MenACWY control vaccination. All receptors come from an adult in good health. Each CDR3 is given with its conserved first and last residue. The D gene is left open where the match is weak. Size is omitted from some rows. Given values are once, few, many or a class for expanded clones.

len	j_gene	abundance	v_gene	d_gene	CDR3nt	CDR3aa
17	TRBJ1-1	once	TRBV18	.	TGTGCCAGCTCACCCAGTATGGCCGGGGATAGGAACACTGAAGCTTTCTTT	CASSPSMAGDRNTEAFF
13	TRBJ2-4	.	TRBV27	.	TGTGCCAGCAGTTTTCGCGGTGAAAACATTCAGTACTTC	CASSFRGENIQYF
17	TRBJ2-6	.	TRBV4-3	.	TGCGCCAGCAGCCAAGTGGTACAGGGTGGTACTCCCGACGTCCTGACTTTC	CASSQVVQGGTPDVLTF
13	TRBJ2-5	.	TRBV18	TRBD1	TGTGCCGGCAAGGGGACAGTCGCAGAGACCCAGTACTTC	CAGKGTVAETQYF
16	TRBJ2-7	.	TRBV7-2	.	TGTGCCAGCAGCCCCCGGGGAGGGACAGGTCGGGGGGAGCAGTACTTC	CASSPRGGTGRGEQYF
17	TRBJ2-6	few	TRBV27	.	TGTGCCAGGTTATCCGGGACGCCTGACTCTGGGGCCAACGTCCTGACTTTC	CARLSGTPDSGANVLTF
16	TRBJ1-1	.	TRBV7-2	.	TGTGCCAGCAGCTCCACAGCCGGGACGGTGAACACTGAAGCTTTCTTT	CASSSTAGTVNTEAFF
16	TRBJ1-3	.	TRBV7-2	.	TGTGCCAGCAGCTTGGCTCCCTCTCCTTCTGGAAACACCATATATTTT	CASSLAPSPSGNTIYF
16	TRBJ1-1	.	TRBV9	.	TGTGCCAGCAGCCCAGCATTCGGTTGGGAGAACACTGAAGCTTTCTTT	CASSPAFGWENTEAFF
14	TRBJ2-5	.	TRBV6-2/TRBV6-3	.	TGTGCCAGCAGTTCCCACGTCTCGGAAGAGACCCAGTACTTC	CASSSHVSEETQYF
14	TRBJ1-6	.	TRBV6-1	TRBD1	TGTGCCAGCAGTGAAGGGACAGGGAGTTCACCCCTCCACTTT	CASSEGTGSSPLHF
16	TRBJ1-1	.	TRBV9	TRBD1	TGTGCCAGCAGCCCCACGACAGGGGGAGGTAACACTGAAGCTTTCTTT	CASSPTTGGGNTEAFF
16	TRBJ2-1	.	TRBV5-6	.	TGTGCCAGCAGCTTAACCGGGTATGTCTCCTACAATGAGCAGTTCTTC	CASSLTGYVSYNEQFF
15	TRBJ1-5	.	TRBV28	.	TGTGCCAGCAGTAGCCAGGGAGGGACTGATCAGCCCCAGCATTTT	CASSSQGGTDQPQHF
16	TRBJ2-7	.	TRBV5-6	.	TGTGCCAGCAGCTTGGCCGGACTCTCGAGCCCCTACGAGCAGTACTTC	CASSLAGLSSPYEQYF
17	TRBJ1-4	.	TRBV4-1	.	TGCGCCAGCAGCCAAGATCCGCTTAGGGCAACTAATGAAAAACTGTTTTTT	CASSQDPLRATNEKLFF
16	TRBJ1-1	.	TRBV11-2	.	TGTGCCAGCAGCTTGCAGTGGAGGGTGCGGAACACTGAAGCTTTCTTT	CASSLQWRVRNTEAFF
12	TRBJ1-2	.	TRBV3-1/TRBV3-2	.	TGTGCCAGCAGCCAAGGGACCTATGGCTACACCTTC	CASSQGTYGYTF
16	TRBJ1-2	.	TRBV18	TRBD1	TGTGCCAGCTCACCCTTACAGGGGGTAGAAAACTATGGCTACACCTTC	CASSPLQGVENYGYTF
14	TRBJ2-5	once	TRBV5-5	TRBD2	TGTGCCAGCAGCTTGCTGGGGGGGAGGGAGACCCAGTACTTC	CASSLLGGRETQYF
16	TRBJ1-6	.	TRBV7-8	.	TGTGCCAGCAGCTTAGCGACCATAAATGACAGGTCACCCCTCCACTTT	CASSLATINDRSPLHF
15	TRBJ1-2	.	TRBV5-4	TRBD1	TGTGCCAGCAGCTTTCCCGGACAGGGCAGGAAGGGCTACACCTTC	CASSFPGQGRKGYTF
15	TRBJ2-5	.	TRBV4-2	.	TGTGCCAGCAGCCAAGGGGCTAGCGCGCAAGAGACCCAGTACTTC	CASSQGASAQETQYF
16	TRBJ1-6	.	TRBV27	.	TGTGCCAGCAGTTTATCGGATGGGGGAAGAAGATCACCCCTCCACTTT	CASSLSDGGRRSPLHF
14	TRBJ1-4	.	TRBV6-1	.	TGTGCCAGCAGTGAAATGTGGAGTAGTGAAAAACTGTTTTTT	CASSEMWSSEKLFF
11	TRBJ2-4	.	TRBV29-1	TRBD1	TGCAGCGTTGAACGCGGACAGGGTCAGTACTTC	CSVERGQGQYF
17	TRBJ2-1	.	TRBV19	TRBD2	TGTGCCAGTAGTATTGAAAGCAGGGAGGGATACTACAATGAGCAGTTCTTC	CASSIESREGYYNEQFF
15	TRBJ2-1	.	TRBV14	.	TGTGCCAGCAGCCAAAGGACAGCCCAATACAATGAGCAGTTCTTC	CASSQRTAQYNEQFF
17	TRBJ2-5	.	TRBV7-9	.	TGTGCCAGCAGCTCCCTTGAGGTAGCAGGTACGCAAGAGACCCAGTACTTC	CASSSLEVAGTQETQYF
15	TRBJ1-1	.	TRBV24-1	TRBD1	TGTGCCACCAGTGAAAACGGACAGGGGGGCACTGAAGCTTTCTTT	CATSENGQGGTEAFF
13	TRBJ1-1	.	TRBV5-1	TRBD1	TGCGCCACCAAGGAGACAGGGGCCGCTGAAGCTTTCTTT	CATKETGAAEAFF
15	TRBJ1-5	.	TRBV18	TRBD1	TGTGCCAGCTCACCCGGGACAGGGGTATATCAGCCCCAGCATTTT	CASSPGTGVYQPQHF
14	TRBJ2-3	.	TRBV5-1	.	TGCGCCAGCAGACTTCCTGACAGCACAGATACGCAGTATTTT	CASRLPDSTDTQYF
13	TRBJ1-5	.	TRBV2	.	TGTGCCAGCAGTCGGGACAGCAATCAGCCCCAGCATTTT	CASSRDSNQPQHF
11	TRBJ1-1	.	TRBV20-1	.	TGCAGTGCTAGACTGGAGACATCAGCTTTCTTT	CSARLETSAFF
14	TRBJ2-1	.	TRBV11-2	.	TGTGCCAGCAGCTTAACAAGTGGAATCAATGAGCAGTTCTTC	CASSLTSGINEQFF
16	TRBJ2-5	once	TRBV24-1	.	TGTGCCACCAGTGATCCTTCCAGGTCCCGATGGGAGACCCAGTACTTC	CATSDPSRSRWETQYF
14	TRBJ2-3	.	TRBV5-4	.	TGTGCCAGCAGCACGCCTAAAGGTCCAGATACGCAGTATTTT	CASSTPKGPDTQYF
14	TRBJ1-2	once	TRBV29-1	.	TGCAGCGTTCCTGGGGGTCTCCTTAACTATGGCTACACCTTC	CSVPGGLLNYGYTF
15	TRBJ2-5	.	TRBV3-1/TRBV3-2	TRBD1	TGTGCCAGCAGCCATTGGGACAGGCAACAAGAGACCCAGTACTTC	CASSHWDRQQETQYF
16	TRBJ1-1	.	TRBV3-1/TRBV3-2	TRBD1	TGTGCCAGCAGCCAAGGCCCGGGACAGGGGAACACTGAAGCTTTCTTT	CASSQGPGQGNTEAFF
15	TRBJ1-2	.	TRBV7-2	.	TGTGCCAGCAGCCAAAATCCCGGATCTAACTATGGCTACACCTTC	CASSQNPGSNYGYTF
14	TRBJ1-4	.	TRBV28	.	TGTGCCAGCAGTCTATCAGGGGATAATGAAAAACTGTTTTTT	CASSLSGDNEKLFF
15	TRBJ1-1	.	TRBV9	.	TGTGCCAGCAGCGTAGGGACAGCCCTGAACACTGAAGCTTTCTTT	CASSVGTALNTEAFF
15	TRBJ1-1	once	TRBV7-8	.	TGTGCCAGCAGCTTCGGCCAGCTATTTAACACTGAAGCTTTCTTT	CASSFGQLFNTEAFF
14	TRBJ2-1	.	TRBV18	.	TGTGCCAGCTCACCAATGAGACAGACCGCAGAGCAGTTCTTC	CASSPMRQTAEQFF
15	TRBJ1-5	.	TRBV6-5	TRBD1	TGTGCCAGCGCGCCGGGACAGGGGAGTCATCAGCCCCAGCATTTT	CASAPGQGSHQPQHF
15	TRBJ2-7	.	TRBV5-5	TRBD1	TGTGCCAGCAGCATTGGACAGGGGTCTGCCTACGAGCAGTACTTC	CASSIGQGSAYEQYF
14	TRBJ1-2	.	TRBV7-2	TRBD1	TGTGCCAGCAGACAGGAACCAGGGGGCGCGGGCTACACCTTC	CASRQEPGGAGYTF
14	TRBJ1-1	.	TRBV3-1/TRBV3-2	.	TGTGCCAGCAGCCAAGGGGGGACCTACACTGAAGCTTTCTTT	CASSQGGTYTEAFF
17	TRBJ2-1	.	TRBV28	.	TGTGCCAGCAGTCCTCCCCGTGGCGGGGCGGGTCACAATGAGCAGTTCTTC	CASSPPRGGAGHNEQFF
14	TRBJ1-2	.	TRBV6-5	.	TGTGCCAGCAGTTACAACGGATACAGGGACGGCTACACCTTC	CASSYNGYRDGYTF
15	TRBJ1-2	.	TRBV19	.	TGTGCCAGTAGCCCCGGACAGACTAACTTCTATGGCTACACCTTC	CASSPGQTNFYGYTF
15	TRBJ2-7	.	TRBV18	.	TGTGCCAGCTCACCACCCGAGACTCCAGCCTACGAGCAGTACTTC	CASSPPETPAYEQYF
14	TRBJ2-7	.	TRBV11-2	.	TGTGCCAGCAGCCAGTCAGGGGATACTTACGAGCAGTACTTC	CASSQSGDTYEQYF
14	TRBJ2-1	.	TRBV5-1	TRBD1	TGCGCCAGCAGCATCAGGACAGGTGGCGATGAGCAGTTCTTC	CASSIRTGGDEQFF
14	TRBJ2-7	.	TRBV28	.	TGTGCCAGCACCTCAACGGAAGTAACCTACGAGCAGTACTTC	CASTSTEVTYEQYF
14	TRBJ2-7	.	TRBV5-1	.	TGCGCCAGCAGCTTGGGGGACGGATACTACGAGCAGTACTTC	CASSLGDGYYEQYF
13	TRBJ1-1	.	TRBV6-2/TRBV6-3	.	TGTGCCAGCAGCAGGGGTGGGTTGGCTGAAGCTTTCTTT	CASSRGGLAEAFF